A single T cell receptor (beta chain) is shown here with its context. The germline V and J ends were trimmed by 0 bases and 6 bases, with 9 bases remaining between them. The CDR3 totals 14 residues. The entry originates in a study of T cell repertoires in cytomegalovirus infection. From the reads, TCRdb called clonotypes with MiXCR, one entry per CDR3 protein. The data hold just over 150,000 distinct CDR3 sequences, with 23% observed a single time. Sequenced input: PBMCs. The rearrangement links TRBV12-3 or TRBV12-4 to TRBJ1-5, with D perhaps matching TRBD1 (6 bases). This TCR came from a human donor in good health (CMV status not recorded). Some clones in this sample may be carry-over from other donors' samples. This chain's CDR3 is CASSLAQGLQPQHF. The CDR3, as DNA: TGTGCCAGCAGTTTAGCGCAGGGGCTTCAGCCCCAGCATTTT.